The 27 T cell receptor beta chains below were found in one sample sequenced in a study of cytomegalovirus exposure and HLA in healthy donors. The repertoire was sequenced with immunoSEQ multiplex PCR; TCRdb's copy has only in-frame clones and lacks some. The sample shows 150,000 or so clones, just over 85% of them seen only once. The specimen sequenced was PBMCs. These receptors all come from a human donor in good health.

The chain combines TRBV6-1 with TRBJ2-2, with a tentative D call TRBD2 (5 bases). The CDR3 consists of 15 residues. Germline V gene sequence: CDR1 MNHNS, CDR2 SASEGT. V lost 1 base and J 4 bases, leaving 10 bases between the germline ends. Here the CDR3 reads CASSEEEGSTGELFF. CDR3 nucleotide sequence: TGTGCCAGCAGTGAAGAAGAGGGTTCCACCGGGGAGCTGTTTTTT.

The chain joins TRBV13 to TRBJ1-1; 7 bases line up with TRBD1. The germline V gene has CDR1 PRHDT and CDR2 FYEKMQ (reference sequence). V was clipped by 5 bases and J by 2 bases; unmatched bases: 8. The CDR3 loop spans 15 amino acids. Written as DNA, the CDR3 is TGTGCCAGCAGCGGACTCAGGGGGACCAACACTGAAGCTTTCTTT. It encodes CASSGLRGTNTEAFF.

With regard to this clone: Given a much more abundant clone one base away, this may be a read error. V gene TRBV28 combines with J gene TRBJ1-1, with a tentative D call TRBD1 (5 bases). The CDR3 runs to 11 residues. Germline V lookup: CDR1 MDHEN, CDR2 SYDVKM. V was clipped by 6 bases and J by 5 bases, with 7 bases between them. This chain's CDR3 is CASREGTEAFF. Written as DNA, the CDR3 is TGTGCCAGCAGGGAGGGGACTGAAGCTTTCTTT. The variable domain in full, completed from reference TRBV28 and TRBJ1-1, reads DVKVTQSSRYLVKRTGEKVFLECVQDMDHENMFWYRQDPGLGLRLIYFSYDVKMKEKGDIPEGYSVSREKKERFSLILESASTNQTSMYLCASREGTEAFFGQGTRLTVV.

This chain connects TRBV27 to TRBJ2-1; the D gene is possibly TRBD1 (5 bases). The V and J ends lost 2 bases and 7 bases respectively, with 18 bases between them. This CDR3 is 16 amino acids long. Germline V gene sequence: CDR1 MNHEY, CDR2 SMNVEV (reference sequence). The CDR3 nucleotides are TGTGCCAGCAGTTTAACAGGCACATTGTCTGGGAATGAGCAGTTCTTC. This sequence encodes CASSLTGTLSGNEQFF.

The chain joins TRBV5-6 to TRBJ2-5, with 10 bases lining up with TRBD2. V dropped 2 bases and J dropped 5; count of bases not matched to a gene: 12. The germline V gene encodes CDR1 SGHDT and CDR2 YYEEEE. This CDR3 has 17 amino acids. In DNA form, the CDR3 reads TGTGCCAGCAGCTTAGGTCTAGCGGGAGTCAAGAGGGAGACCCAGTACTTC. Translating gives CASSLGLAGVKRETQYF.

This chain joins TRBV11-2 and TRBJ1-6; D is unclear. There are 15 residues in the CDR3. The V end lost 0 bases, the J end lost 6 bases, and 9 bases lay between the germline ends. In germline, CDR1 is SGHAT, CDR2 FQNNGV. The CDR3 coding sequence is TGTGCCAGCAGCTTAGATCGGAGAACTAATTCACCCCTCCACTTT. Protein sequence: CASSLDRRTNSPLHF.

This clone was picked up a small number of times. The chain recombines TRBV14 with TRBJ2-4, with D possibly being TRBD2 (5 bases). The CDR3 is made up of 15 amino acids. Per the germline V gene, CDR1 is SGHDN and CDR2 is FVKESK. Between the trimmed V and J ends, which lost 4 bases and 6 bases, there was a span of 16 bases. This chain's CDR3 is CASSLRAGGGNIQYF. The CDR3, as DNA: TGTGCCAGCAGCCTGCGGGCAGGTGGTGGAAACATTCAGTACTTC.

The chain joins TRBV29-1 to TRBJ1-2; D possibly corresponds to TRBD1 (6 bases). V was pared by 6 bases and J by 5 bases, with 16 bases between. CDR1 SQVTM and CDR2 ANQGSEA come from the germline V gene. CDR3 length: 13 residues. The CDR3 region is CSVGAGLEYGYTF. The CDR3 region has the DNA TGCAGCGTGGGGGCAGGGCTAGAGTATGGCTACACCTTC.

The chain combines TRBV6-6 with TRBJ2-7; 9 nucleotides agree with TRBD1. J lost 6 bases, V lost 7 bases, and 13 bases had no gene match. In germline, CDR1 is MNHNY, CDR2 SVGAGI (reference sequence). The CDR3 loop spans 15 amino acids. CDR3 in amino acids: CASILLPGQGTEQYF. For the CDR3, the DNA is TGTGCCAGCATTCTTCTGCCGGGACAGGGAACCGAGCAGTACTTC.

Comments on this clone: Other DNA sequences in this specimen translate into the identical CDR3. CDR3 DNA sequence: TGTGCCAGCAGTGATTTCCCAACAGATACGCAGTATTTT. As protein: CASSDFPTDTQYF. This chain uses TRBV25-1 with TRBJ2-3; D is undetermined. Germline CDR1 is MGHDK and CDR2 is SYGVNS. This CDR3 region has 13 residues. Trimming pared 3 bases from V and 3 bases from J, leaving 7 bases between. Complete variable domain (other parts from reference TRBV25-1 and TRBJ2-3): EADIYQTPRYLVIGTGKKITLECSQTMGHDKMYWYQQDPGMELHLIHYSYGVNSTEKGDLSSESTVSRIRTEHFPLTLESARPSHTSQYLCASSDFPTDTQYFGPGTRLTVL.

Here the CDR3 DNA reads TGTGCCAGCAGCCTGCTGGGCGGGGGACCCTACGAGCAGTACTTC. This translates into CASSLLGGGPYEQYF. The chain joins TRBV7-3 to TRBJ2-7, with 7 bases that match TRBD2. The CDR3 is 15 residues long. Germline-derived CDR1 and CDR2 are SGHTA and FQGTGA. Trimming at V came to 5 bases and at J to 2 bases, leaving 9 bases not matched to a gene. Looking up the rest from reference TRBV7-3 and TRBJ2-7 gives the full variable domain: GAGVSQTPSNKVTEKGKYVELRCDPISGHTALYWYRQSLGQGPEFLIYFQGTGAADDSGLPNDRFFAVRPEGSVSTLKIQRTERGDSAVYLCASSLLGGGPYEQYFGPGTRLTVT.

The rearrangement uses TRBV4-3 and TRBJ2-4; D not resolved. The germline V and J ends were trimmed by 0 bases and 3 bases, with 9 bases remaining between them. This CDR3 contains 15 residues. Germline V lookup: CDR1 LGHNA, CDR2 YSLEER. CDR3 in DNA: TGCGCCAGCAGCCAAGATGCAGGCCGCAAAAACATTCAGTACTTC. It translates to CASSQDAGRKNIQYF.

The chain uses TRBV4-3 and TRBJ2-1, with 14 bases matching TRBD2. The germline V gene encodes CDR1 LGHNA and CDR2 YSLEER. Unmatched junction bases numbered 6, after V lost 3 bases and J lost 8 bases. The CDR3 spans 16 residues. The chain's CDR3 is CASSHDGLAGGYEQFF. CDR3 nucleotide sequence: TGCGCCAGCAGCCACGACGGACTAGCGGGGGGATATGAGCAGTTCTTC.

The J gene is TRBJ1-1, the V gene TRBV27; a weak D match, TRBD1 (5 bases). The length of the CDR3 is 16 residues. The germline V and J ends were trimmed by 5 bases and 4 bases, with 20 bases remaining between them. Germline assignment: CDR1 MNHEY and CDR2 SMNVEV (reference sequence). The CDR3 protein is CASSPRTIFKLTEAFF. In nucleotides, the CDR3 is TGTGCCAGCAGTCCCCGGACAATATTCAAGCTCACTGAAGCTTTCTTT.

In DNA, the CDR3 is TGTGCCAGCAGTCTGAGAGGGGGGGCCTATCAGCCCCAGCATTTT. As protein: CASSLRGGAYQPQHF. The chain couples TRBV6-1 to TRBJ1-5; possibly TRBD1 for D (6 bases). Trimming pared 5 bases from V and 5 bases from J, leaving 16 bases between. CDR3 length equals 15 residues. Germline CDR1 MNHNS, CDR2 SASEGT.

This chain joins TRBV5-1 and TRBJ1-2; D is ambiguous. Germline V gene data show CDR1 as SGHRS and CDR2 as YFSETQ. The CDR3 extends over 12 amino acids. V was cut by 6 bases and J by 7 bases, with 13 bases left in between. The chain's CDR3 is CASNDRGFGYTF. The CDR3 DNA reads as TGCGCCAGCAACGATAGAGGGTTTGGCTACACCTTC.

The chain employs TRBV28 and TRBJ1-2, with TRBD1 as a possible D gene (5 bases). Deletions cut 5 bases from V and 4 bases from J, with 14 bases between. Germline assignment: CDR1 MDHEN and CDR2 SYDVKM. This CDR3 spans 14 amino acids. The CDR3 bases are TGTGCCAGCAGTCGTCAGGGTAGGATCTATGGCTACACCTTC. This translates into CASSRQGRIYGYTF.

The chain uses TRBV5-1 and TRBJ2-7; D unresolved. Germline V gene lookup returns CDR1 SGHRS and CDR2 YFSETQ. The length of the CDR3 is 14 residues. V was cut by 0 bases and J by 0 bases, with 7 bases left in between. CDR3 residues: CASSLEPTSYEQYF. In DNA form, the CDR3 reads TGCGCCAGCAGCTTGGAACCTACCTCCTACGAGCAGTACTTC.

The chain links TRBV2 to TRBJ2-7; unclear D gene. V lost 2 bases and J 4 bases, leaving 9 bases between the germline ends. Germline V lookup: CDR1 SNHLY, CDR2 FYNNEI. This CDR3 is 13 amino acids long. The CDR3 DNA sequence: TGTGCCAGCAGTGAATTACCGGGTTACGAGCAGTACTTC. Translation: CASSELPGYEQYF.

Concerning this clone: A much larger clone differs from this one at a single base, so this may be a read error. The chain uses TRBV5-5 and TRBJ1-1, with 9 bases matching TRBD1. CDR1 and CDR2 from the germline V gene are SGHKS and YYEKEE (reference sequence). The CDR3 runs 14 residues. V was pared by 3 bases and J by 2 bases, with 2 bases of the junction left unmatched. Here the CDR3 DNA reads TGTGCCAGCAGCTCGACAGGGGGAAACACTGAAGCTTTCTTT. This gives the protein CASSSTGGNTEAFF.

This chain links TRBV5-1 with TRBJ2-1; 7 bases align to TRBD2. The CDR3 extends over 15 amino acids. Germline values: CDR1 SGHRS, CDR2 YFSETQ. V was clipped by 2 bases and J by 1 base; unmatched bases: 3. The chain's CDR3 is CASSFTSASYNEQFF. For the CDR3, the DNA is TGCGCCAGCAGCTTCACTAGCGCGTCCTACAATGAGCAGTTCTTC.

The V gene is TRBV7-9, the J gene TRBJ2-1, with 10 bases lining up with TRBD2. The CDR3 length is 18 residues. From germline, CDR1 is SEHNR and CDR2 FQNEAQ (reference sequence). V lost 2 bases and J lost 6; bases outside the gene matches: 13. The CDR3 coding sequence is TGTGCCAGCAGCTTACCTAGCGGGGGCTTTAGGATGTTCAATGAGCAGTTCTTC. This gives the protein CASSLPSGGFRMFNEQFF.

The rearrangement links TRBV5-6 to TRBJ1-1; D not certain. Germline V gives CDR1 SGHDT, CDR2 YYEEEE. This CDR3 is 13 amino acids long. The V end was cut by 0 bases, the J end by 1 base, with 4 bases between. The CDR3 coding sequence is TGTGCCAGCAGCTTGGCGTCGAACACTGAAGCTTTCTTT. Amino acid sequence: CASSLASNTEAFF.

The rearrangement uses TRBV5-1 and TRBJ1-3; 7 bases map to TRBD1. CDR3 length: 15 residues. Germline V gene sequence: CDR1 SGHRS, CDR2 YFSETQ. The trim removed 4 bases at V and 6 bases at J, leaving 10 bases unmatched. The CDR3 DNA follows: TGCGCCAGCAGCCTAGCCGGGACAGAGGAAAACACCATATATTTT. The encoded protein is CASSLAGTEENTIYF.

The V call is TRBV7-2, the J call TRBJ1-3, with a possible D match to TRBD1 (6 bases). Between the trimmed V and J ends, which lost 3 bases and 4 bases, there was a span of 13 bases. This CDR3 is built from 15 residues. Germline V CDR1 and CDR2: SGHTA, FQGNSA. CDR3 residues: CASSFETGQGNTIYF. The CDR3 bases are TGTGCCAGCAGCTTTGAAACAGGGCAAGGAAACACCATATATTTT.

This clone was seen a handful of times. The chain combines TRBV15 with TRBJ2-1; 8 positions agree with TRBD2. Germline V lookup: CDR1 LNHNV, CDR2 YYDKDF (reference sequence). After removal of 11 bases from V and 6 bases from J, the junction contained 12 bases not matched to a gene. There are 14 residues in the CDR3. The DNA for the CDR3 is TGTGCCGCCGGGGGGGAGGTTCAAGGCAATGAGCAGTTCTTC. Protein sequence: CAAGGEVQGNEQFF.

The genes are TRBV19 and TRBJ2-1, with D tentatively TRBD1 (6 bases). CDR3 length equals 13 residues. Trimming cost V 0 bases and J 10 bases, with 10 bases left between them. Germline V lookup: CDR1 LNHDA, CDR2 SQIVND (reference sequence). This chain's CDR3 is CASSIELGTEQFF. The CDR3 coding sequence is TGTGCCAGTAGTATAGAATTGGGGACAGAGCAGTTCTTC.